What follows are 9 T cell receptor beta chains derived from one specimen sequenced in a study of spatial heterogeneity in lung cancer. As to time point: sample taken at primary tumor resection. Whole RNA obtained from tumor, nontumor lung or frozen PBMC underwent sequencing without sorting. TCRdb ran MiXCR on the 5' RACE reads and lists one entry per CDR3 protein. The data contain more than 35,000 distinct CDR3 sequences, 4% to 6% of them seen just once; the ten biggest clones take up more than 25%. The input for sequencing was PBMCs, taken at surgery. These receptors were obtained from a female donor with early-stage non-small cell lung cancer.

V usage is TRBV7-2 and J usage is TRBJ2-1; D may be TRBD2 (6 bases). Germline loops: CDR1 SGHTA, CDR2 FQGNSA. The CDR3 spans 14 residues. V gave up 2 bases and J gave up 4 bases, with 9 bases separating them. The CDR3 region has the DNA TGTGCCAGCAGCTTAATTAGCGGTTACAATGAGCAGTTCTTC. Amino acids: CASSLISGYNEQFF.

At least ten counts were recorded for this clonotype. V and J are TRBV5-1 and TRBJ2-5; no definite D call. Trimming took off 1 base at V and 5 bases at J, with 12 bases between the two ends. The CDR3 spans 14 residues. Germline loops: CDR1 SGHRS, CDR2 YFSETQ. CDR3 sequence: CASSLKSLGETQYF. Here the CDR3 DNA reads TGCGCCAGCAGCTTGAAAAGTTTGGGGGAGACCCAGTACTTC.

Here the CDR3 reads CASSRLFLAGSSEQFF. CDR3 sequence (DNA): TGCGCCAGCAGCCGCCTCTTCTTAGCGGGGTCAAGTGAGCAGTTCTTC. The chain combines TRBV4-1 with TRBJ2-1; 8 bases line up with TRBD2. Per the germline V gene, CDR1 is MGHRA and CDR2 is YSYEKL. There are 16 residues in the CDR3. With V trimmed by 4 bases and J by 9 bases, 14 bases remained unmatched.

As for this clonotype: Being one base from a much bigger clone, this may be a read error. The CDR3 does not end in the conserved phenylalanine or tryptophan, so this is likely a read error. The CDR3 loop is CSASPPGNTEAFL. CDR3 bases: TGCAGTGCCAGCCCCCCGGGCAACACTGAAGCTTTCCTT. This chain connects TRBV20-1 to TRBJ1-1; D is undetermined. There are 13 residues in the CDR3. Germline V gene sequence: CDR1 DFQATT, CDR2 SNEGSKA (reference sequence). The V gene lost 6 bases and the J gene lost 2 bases, with 13 bases spanning the gap.

This clonotype was counted a few times. The J gene is TRBJ2-1, the V gene TRBV2, with 7 bases that match TRBD1. The CDR3 totals 16 residues. The V segment lost 5 bases and the J segment 8 bases; nucleotides outside the gene matches: 15. Germline V CDR1 and CDR2: SNHLY, FYNNEI. CDR3 sequence reads: CASSLYMAGGGDEQFF. DNA of the CDR3: TGTGCCAGCAGTTTATATATGGCAGGGGGTGGGGATGAGCAGTTCTTC.

This clonotype came up a few times. The rearrangement uses TRBV6-6 and TRBJ1-2; perhaps TRBD1 as D (5 bases). This CDR3 has 12 residues. The germline V gene encodes CDR1 MNHNY and CDR2 SVGAGI (reference sequence). V lost 7 bases, J lost 8 bases, and 14 bases lay in between. CDR3 loop: CASTQPGDGYTF. CDR3 DNA: TGTGCCAGCACCCAGCCGGGGGACGGCTACACCTTC.

This clonotype was recorded many times. The chain has TRBV20-1 and TRBJ2-1, with 11 nucleotides matching TRBD2. Germline CDR1 is DFQATT and CDR2 is SNEGSKA (reference sequence). Trimming took 4 bases from V and 4 from J; bases not matched to a gene: 3. The CDR3 loop spans 14 amino acids. This CDR3 is CSATPSGGYNEQFF. CDR3 nucleotide sequence: TGCAGTGCTACCCCTAGCGGGGGGTACAATGAGCAGTTCTTC.

The table lists this clonotype with many counts. This rearrangement joins TRBV18 to TRBJ2-2, with D possibly being TRBD1 (6 bases). There are 15 residues in the CDR3. Germline CDR1 and CDR2: KGHSH and LQKENI. Trimming left V 6 bases short and J 0 bases short, with 11 bases between. The CDR3 sequence is CASSSGTPNTGELFF. CDR3 DNA sequence: TGTGCCAGCTCGTCCGGGACACCGAACACCGGGGAGCTGTTTTTT.

A note on this clonotype: This likely comes from a read error, as the CDR3 has no conserved phenylalanine or tryptophan at its end. V usage is TRBV6-2 or TRBV6-3 and J usage is TRBJ2-1; a possible D gene is TRBD2 (6 bases). CDR1 and CDR2 (germline): MNHEY, SVGEGT. Trimming took off 5 bases at V and 5 bases at J, with 16 bases between the two ends. This CDR3 contains 15 residues. The CDR3 loop reads CASSPPNREHNEQFY. In nucleotides, the CDR3 is TGTGCCAGCAGTCCCCCCAACCGGGAGCACAATGAGCAGTTCTAC.